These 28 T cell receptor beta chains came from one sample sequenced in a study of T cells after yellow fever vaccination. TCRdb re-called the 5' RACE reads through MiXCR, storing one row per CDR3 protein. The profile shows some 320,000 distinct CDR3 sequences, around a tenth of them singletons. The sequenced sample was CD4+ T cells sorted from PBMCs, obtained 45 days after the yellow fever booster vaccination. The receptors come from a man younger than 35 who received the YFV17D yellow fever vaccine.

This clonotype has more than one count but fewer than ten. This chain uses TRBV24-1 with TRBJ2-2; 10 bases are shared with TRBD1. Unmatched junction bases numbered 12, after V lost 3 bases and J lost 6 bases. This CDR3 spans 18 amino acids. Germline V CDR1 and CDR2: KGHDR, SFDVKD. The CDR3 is CATSDRAPGTGAPGELFF. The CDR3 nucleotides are TGTGCCACCAGTGATCGCGCGCCCGGGACAGGGGCCCCCGGGGAGCTGTTTTTT.

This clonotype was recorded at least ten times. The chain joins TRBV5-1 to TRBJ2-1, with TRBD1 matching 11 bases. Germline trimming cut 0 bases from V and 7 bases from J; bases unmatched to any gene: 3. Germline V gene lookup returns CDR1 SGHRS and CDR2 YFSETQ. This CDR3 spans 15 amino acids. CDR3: CASSLEGTGGNEQFF. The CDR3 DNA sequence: TGCGCCAGCAGCTTGGAGGGGACAGGGGGGAATGAGCAGTTCTTC.

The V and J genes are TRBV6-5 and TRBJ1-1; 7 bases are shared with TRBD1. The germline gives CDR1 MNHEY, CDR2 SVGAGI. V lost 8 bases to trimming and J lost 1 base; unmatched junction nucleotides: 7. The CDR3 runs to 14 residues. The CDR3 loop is CASLRGLGNTEAFF. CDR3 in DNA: TGTGCCAGCCTGAGGGGGCTCGGGAACACTGAAGCTTTCTTT.

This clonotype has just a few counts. The CDR3 reads CASSLVLANTGELFF. The DNA for the CDR3 is TGTGCCAGCAGCTTAGTCCTCGCGAACACCGGGGAGCTGTTTTTT. V is TRBV7-2 and J is TRBJ2-2, with no clear D. Trimming pared 1 base from V and 0 bases from J, leaving 6 bases between. The CDR3 loop spans 15 amino acids. Germline V gene data show CDR1 as SGHTA and CDR2 as FQGNSA.

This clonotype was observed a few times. Here the CDR3 reads CATRGGNYGYTF. The DNA of the CDR3 is TGTGCCACCCGGGGGGGCAACTATGGCTACACCTTC. This rearrangement joins TRBV6-6 to TRBJ1-2; weak D call: TRBD1 (6 bases). This CDR3 contains 12 residues. The germline CDR1 and CDR2 sequences are MNHNY and SVGAGI (reference sequence). Trimming pared 10 bases from V and 2 bases from J, leaving 11 bases between.

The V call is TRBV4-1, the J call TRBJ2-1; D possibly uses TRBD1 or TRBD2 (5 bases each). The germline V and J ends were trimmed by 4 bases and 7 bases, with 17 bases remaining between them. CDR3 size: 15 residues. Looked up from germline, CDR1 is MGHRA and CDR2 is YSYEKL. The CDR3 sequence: CASSLRDGTENEQFF. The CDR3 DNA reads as TGCGCCAGCAGCCTCCGGGACGGTACAGAAAATGAGCAGTTCTTC.

The CDR3 DNA reads TGTGCCAGCAGTGAGGGGGCATCTCTCTACGAGCAGTACGTC. Its protein product is CASSEGASLYEQYV. The rearrangement links TRBV6-1 to TRBJ2-7; weak D call: TRBD1 (6 bases). The CDR3 contains 14 residues. The germline gives CDR1 MNHNS, CDR2 SASEGT. Trimming removed 3 bases at V and 3 bases at J, with 12 bases between.

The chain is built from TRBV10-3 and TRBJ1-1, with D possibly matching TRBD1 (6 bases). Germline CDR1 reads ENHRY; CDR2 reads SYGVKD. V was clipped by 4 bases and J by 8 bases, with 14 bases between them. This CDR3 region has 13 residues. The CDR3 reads CAISGKGGDEAFF. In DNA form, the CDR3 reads TGTGCCATCAGTGGAAAGGGGGGTGACGAAGCTTTCTTT.

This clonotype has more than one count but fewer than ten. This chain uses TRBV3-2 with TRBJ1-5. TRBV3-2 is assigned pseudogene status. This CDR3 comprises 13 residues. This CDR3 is CASSHWSNQPQHF. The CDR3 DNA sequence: TGTGCCAGCAGCCACTGGAGCAATCAGCCCCAGCATTTT.

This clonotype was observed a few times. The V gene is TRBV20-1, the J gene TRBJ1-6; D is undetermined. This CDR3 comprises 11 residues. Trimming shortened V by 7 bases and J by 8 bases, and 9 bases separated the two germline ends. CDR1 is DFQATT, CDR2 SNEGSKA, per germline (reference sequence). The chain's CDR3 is CSGKFHSPLHF. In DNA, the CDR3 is TGCAGTGGTAAATTCCATTCACCCCTCCACTTT.

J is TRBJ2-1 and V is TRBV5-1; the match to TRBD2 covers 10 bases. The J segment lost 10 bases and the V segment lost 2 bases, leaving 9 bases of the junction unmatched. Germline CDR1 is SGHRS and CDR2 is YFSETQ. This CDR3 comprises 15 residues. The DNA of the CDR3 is TGCGCCAGCAGCTTCCTAGCGGGGGCCGGAGGGGAGCAGTTCTTC. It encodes CASSFLAGAGGEQFF.

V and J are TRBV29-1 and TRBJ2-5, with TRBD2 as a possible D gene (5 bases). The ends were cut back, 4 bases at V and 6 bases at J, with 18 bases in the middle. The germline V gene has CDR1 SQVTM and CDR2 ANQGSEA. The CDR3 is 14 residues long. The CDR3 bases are TGCAGCGTTGCAGGCCTCACTAGTTTCCAGACCCAGTACTTC. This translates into CSVAGLTSFQTQYF.

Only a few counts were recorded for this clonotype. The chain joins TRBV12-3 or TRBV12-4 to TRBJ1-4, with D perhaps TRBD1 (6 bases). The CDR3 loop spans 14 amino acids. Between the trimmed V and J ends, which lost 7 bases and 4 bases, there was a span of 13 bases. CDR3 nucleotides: TGTGCCAGCAAGCAAACAGGGAGTAATGAAAAACTGTTTTTT. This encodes CASKQTGSNEKLFF.

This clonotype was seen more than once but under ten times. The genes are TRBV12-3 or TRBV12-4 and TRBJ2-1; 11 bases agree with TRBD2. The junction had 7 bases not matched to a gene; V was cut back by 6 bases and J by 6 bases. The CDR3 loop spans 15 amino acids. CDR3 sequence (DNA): TGTGCCAGCAGACCGCTCGGGACTAGCGGCAATGAGCAGTTCTTC. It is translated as CASRPLGTSGNEQFF.

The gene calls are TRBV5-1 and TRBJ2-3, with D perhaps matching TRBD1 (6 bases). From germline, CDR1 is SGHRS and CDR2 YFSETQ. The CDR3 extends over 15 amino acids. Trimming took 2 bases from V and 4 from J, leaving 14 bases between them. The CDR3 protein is CASSFLGGSPDTQYF. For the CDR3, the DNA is TGCGCCAGCAGCTTTTTAGGGGGTTCCCCAGATACGCAGTATTTT. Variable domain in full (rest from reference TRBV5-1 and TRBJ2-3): KAGVTQTPRYLIKTRGQQVTLSCSPISGHRSVSWYQQTPGQGLQFLFEYFSETQRNKGNFPGRFSGRQFSNSRSEMNVSTLELGDSALYLCASSFLGGSPDTQYFGPGTRLTVL.

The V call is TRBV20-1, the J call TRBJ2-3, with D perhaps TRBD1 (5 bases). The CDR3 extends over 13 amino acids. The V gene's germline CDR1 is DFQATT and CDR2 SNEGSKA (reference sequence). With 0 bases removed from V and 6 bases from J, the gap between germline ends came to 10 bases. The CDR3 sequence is CSAREITGDTQYF. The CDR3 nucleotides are TGCAGTGCTAGAGAAATCACAGGTGATACGCAGTATTTT.

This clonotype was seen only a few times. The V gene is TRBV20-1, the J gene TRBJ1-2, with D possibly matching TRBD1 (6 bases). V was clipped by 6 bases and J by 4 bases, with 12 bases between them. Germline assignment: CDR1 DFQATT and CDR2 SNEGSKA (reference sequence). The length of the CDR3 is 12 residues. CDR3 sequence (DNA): TGCAGTGCCCCGGACAGCTTCTATGGCTACACCTTC. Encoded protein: CSAPDSFYGYTF.

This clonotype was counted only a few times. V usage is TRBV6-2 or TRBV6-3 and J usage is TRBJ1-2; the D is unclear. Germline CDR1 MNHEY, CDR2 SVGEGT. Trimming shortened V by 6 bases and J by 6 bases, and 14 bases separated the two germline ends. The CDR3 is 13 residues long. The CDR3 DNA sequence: TGTGCCAGCAGAATGACCGACCACAATGGCTACACCTTC. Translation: CASRMTDHNGYTF.

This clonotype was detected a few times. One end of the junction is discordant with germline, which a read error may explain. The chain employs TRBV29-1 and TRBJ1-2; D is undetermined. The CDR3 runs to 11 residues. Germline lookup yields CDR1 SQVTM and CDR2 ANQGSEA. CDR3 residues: CSAELGGGYTF. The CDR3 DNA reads TGCAGCGCTGAACTGGGTGGTGGCTACACCTTC.

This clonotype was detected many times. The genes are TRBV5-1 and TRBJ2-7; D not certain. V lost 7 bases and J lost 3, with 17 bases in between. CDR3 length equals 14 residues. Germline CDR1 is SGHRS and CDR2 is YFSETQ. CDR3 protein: CASQTDPAVYEQYF. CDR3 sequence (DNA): TGCGCCAGCCAGACGGACCCGGCGGTCTACGAGCAGTACTTC.

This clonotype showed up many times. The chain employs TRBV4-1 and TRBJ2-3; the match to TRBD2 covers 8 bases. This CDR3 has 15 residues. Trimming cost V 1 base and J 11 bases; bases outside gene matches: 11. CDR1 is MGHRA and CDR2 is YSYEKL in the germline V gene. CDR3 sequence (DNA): TGCGCCAGCAGCCAAGCCCGGGGGGGGTTCGGGGAGCAGTATTTT. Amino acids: CASSQARGGFGEQYF.

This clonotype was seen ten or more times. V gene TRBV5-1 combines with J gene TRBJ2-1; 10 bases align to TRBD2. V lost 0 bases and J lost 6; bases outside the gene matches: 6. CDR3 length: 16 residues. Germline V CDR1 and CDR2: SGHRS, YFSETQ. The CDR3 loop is CASSLDPSGGVNEQFF. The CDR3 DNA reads TGCGCCAGCAGCTTGGATCCTAGCGGGGGTGTCAATGAGCAGTTCTTC.

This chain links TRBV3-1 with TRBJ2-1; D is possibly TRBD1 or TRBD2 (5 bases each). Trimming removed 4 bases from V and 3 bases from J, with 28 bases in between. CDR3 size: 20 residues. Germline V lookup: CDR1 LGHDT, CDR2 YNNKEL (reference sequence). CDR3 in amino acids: CASSPFQGGFSSPFYNEQFF. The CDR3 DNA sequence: TGTGCCAGCAGCCCCTTCCAGGGCGGGTTTTCTAGCCCCTTCTACAATGAGCAGTTCTTC.

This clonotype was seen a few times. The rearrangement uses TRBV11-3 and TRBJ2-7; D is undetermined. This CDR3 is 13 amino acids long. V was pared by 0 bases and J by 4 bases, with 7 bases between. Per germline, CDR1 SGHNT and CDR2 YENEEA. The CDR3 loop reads CASSLERPYEQYV. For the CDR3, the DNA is TGTGCCAGCAGCTTAGAACGCCCTTACGAGCAGTACGTC.

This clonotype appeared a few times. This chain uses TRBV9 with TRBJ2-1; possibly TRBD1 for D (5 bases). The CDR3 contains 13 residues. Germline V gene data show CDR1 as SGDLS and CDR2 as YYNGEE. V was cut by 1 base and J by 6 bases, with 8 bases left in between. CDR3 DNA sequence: TGTGCCAGCAGCGTATTACAGGCCAATGAGCAGTTCTTC. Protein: CASSVLQANEQFF.

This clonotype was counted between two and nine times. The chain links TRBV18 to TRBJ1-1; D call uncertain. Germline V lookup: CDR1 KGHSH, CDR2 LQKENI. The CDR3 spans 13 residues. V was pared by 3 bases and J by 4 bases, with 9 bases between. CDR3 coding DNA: TGTGCCAGCTCACCCTTGGCCAGCACTGAAGCTTTCTTT. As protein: CASSPLASTEAFF.

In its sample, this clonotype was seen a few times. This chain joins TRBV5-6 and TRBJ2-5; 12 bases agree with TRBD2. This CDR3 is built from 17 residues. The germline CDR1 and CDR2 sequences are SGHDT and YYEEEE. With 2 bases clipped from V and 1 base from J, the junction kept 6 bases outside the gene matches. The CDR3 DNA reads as TGTGCCAGCAGCTTTGTCTCGACTAGCGGGGGCCAAGAGACCCAGTACTTC. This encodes CASSFVSTSGGQETQYF.

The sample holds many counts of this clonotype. The CDR3 nucleotides are TGCGCCAGCAGCTTGACTGGAATAGGGCAGCCCCAGCATTTT. Protein product: CASSLTGIGQPQHF. This rearrangement joins TRBV5-1 to TRBJ1-5, with unresolved D. Germline V gene data show CDR1 as SGHRS and CDR2 as YFSETQ. The CDR3 covers 14 residues. The V and J ends lost 1 base and 7 bases respectively, with 12 bases between them. Full variable domain (rest looked up from reference TRBV5-1 and TRBJ1-5): KAGVTQTPRYLIKTRGQQVTLSCSPISGHRSVSWYQQTPGQGLQFLFEYFSETQRNKGNFPGRFSGRQFSNSRSEMNVSTLELGDSALYLCASSLTGIGQPQHFGDGTRLSIL.